The 18 T cell receptor beta chains below were found in one sample sequenced in a study of Ad26.COV2.S vaccination and SARS-CoV-2 variants. Treatment in this sample: 19 received Ad26.COV2.S at low or high dose, single or two shots; roughly five received placebo; per-sample allocation not given. The samples were gathered on day 63 after the first injection of vaccine or placebo. Sequenced by immunoSEQ multiplex PCR; TCRdb stores in-frame clones only, minus some. The sample carries more than 400,000 clones, about 90% recorded once. Sequenced here: peripheral blood, sampled in a trial of Ad26.COV2.S vaccine versus placebo. The receptors derive from a person aged 18 to 65 who received the Ad26.COV2.S COVID-19 vaccine or a placebo.

This clone came up once. The chain combines TRBV27 with TRBJ2-3; D perhaps matches TRBD2 (5 bases). This CDR3 comprises 15 residues. The V gene lost 3 bases and the J gene lost 2 bases, with 12 bases spanning the gap. In germline, CDR1 is MNHEY, CDR2 SMNVEV (reference sequence). The CDR3, as DNA: TGTGCCAGCAGTTTTTTATCCGGACTCACAGATACGCAGTATTTT. Its translation: CASSFLSGLTDTQYF.

In nucleotides, the CDR3 is TGTGCCAGCAGTTTGGTAGCGGGGGCCTACGAGCAGTACTTC. This translates into CASSLVAGAYEQYF. The chain couples TRBV27 to TRBJ2-7; 9 bases map to TRBD2. V was clipped by 3 bases and J by 2 bases; unmatched bases: 2. The V gene's germline CDR1 is MNHEY and CDR2 SMNVEV (reference sequence). The CDR3 has 14 residues.

The chain couples TRBV7-9 to TRBJ1-4; D is perhaps TRBD1 (6 bases). V was pared by 2 bases and J by 4 bases, with 17 bases between. CDR1 and CDR2 from the germline V gene are SEHNR and FQNEAQ (reference sequence). The CDR3 length is 17 residues. The DNA of the CDR3 is TGTGCCAGCAGCTTAAGGGGCCTGGGGGCTAGTAATGAAAAACTGTTTTTT. Amino acids: CASSLRGLGASNEKLFF.

V gene TRBV12-3 or TRBV12-4 combines with J gene TRBJ2-7; D is possibly TRBD2 (6 bases). The CDR3 loop spans 12 amino acids. The V gene lost 4 bases and the J gene lost 6 bases, with 10 bases spanning the gap. CDR3: CASSSVRGEQYF. In nucleotides, the CDR3 is TGTGCCAGCAGTTCAGTGCGGGGCGAGCAGTACTTC.

The V call is TRBV6-2 or TRBV6-3, the J call TRBJ2-6, with D possibly TRBD2 on 5 matching bases. The V gene lost 7 bases and the J gene lost 4 bases, with 20 bases spanning the gap. Germline V gene data show CDR1 as MNHEY and CDR2 as SVGEGT. The CDR3 totals 17 residues. The CDR3 loop is CASTPSPGSLGANVLTF. CDR3 coding DNA: TGTGCCAGCACCCCAAGTCCGGGGTCTCTGGGGGCCAACGTCCTGACTTTC.

V gene TRBV5-4 combines with J gene TRBJ1-1; possibly TRBD1 for D (6 bases). V gave up 1 base and J gave up 4 bases, with 8 bases separating them. CDR1 is SGHNT and CDR2 is YYREEE in the germline V gene (reference sequence). The CDR3 is 13 residues long. CDR3 nucleotide sequence: TGTGCCAGCAGCTTGAGGGGGGGCACTGAAGCTTTCTTT. Translation gives CASSLRGGTEAFF.

The chain has TRBV18 and TRBJ2-2; no clear D. The CDR3 runs 14 residues. CDR1 is KGHSH and CDR2 is LQKENI in the germline V gene. V lost 1 base, J lost 0 bases, and 3 bases lay in between. The CDR3 sequence is CASSPQTNTGELFF. CDR3 in DNA: TGTGCCAGCTCACCACAGACGAACACCGGGGAGCTGTTTTTT. The variable domain in full, completed from reference TRBV18 and TRBJ2-2, reads NAGVMQNPRHLVRRRGQEARLRCSPMKGHSHVYWYRQLPEEGLKFMVYLQKENIIDESGMPKERFSAEFPKEGPSILRIQQVVRGDSAAYFCASSPQTNTGELFFGEGSRLTVL.

This chain links TRBV7-9 with TRBJ1-1; the D gene is possibly TRBD1 (5 bases). Germline V gene data show CDR1 as SEHNR and CDR2 as FQNEAQ (reference sequence). CDR3 size: 13 residues. Trimming took 4 bases from V and 7 from J, leaving 13 bases between them. The CDR3 DNA sequence: TGTGCCAGCAGCTCCCTGGACACTATTGAAGCTTTCTTT. This encodes CASSSLDTIEAFF.

This rearrangement joins TRBV5-1 to TRBJ2-7; 9 bases fit TRBD1. The germline CDR1 and CDR2 sequences are SGHRS and YFSETQ. V trimming: 4 bases; J trimming: 5 bases; junction bases outside the gene matches: 10. CDR3 length equals 15 residues. The CDR3 DNA is TGCGCCAGCAGCCTAGGGACAGGGCCTTTGGACGAGCAGTACTTC. Translation gives CASSLGTGPLDEQYF.

The V call is TRBV12-2, the J call TRBJ2-7; TRBD1, as called in the table, went unchecked against the DNA. TRBV12-2 is a listed pseudogene. This CDR3 has 16 residues. The CDR3 loop reads CASRSTPTGDSYEQYF. The CDR3 DNA reads TGTGCAAGTCGCTCCACGCCTACAGGGGACTCCTACGAGCAGTACTTC.

The chain joins TRBV6-6 to TRBJ1-1; D perhaps matches TRBD1 (5 bases). Germline values: CDR1 MNHNY, CDR2 SVGAGI (reference sequence). Trimming removed 2 bases at V and 1 base at J, with 11 bases between. This CDR3 contains 15 residues. Written as DNA, the CDR3 is TGTGCCAGCAGTTACGGGCAGGGAAAGAACACTGAAGCTTTCTTT. Its protein product is CASSYGQGKNTEAFF.

The chain joins TRBV9 to TRBJ2-3; D may be TRBD1 (6 bases). With 0 bases removed from V and 3 bases from J, the gap between germline ends came to 11 bases. The CDR3 runs to 15 residues. Germline CDR1 and CDR2: SGDLS and YYNGEE. CDR3 in DNA: TGTGCCAGCAGCGTAGACAGGGAGCGGACAGATACGCAGTATTTT. The encoded protein is CASSVDRERTDTQYF.

This clone occurred a few times. The chain is built from TRBV19 and TRBJ1-1; weak D call: TRBD1 (5 bases). CDR1 LNHDA and CDR2 SQIVND come from the germline V gene (reference sequence). V was clipped by 7 bases and J by 8 bases, with 20 bases between them. The CDR3 totals 14 residues. CDR3 DNA: TGTGCCAGTACTCCTACCGGGACGGGAGGAGAAGCTTTCTTT. Its translation: CASTPTGTGGEAFF.

The chain links TRBV3-1 (or the pseudogene TRBV3-2) to TRBJ2-1, with 12 bases aligning to TRBD1. CDR3 length equals 15 residues. Germline lookup yields CDR1 LGHDT and CDR2 YNNKEL (reference sequence). Losses at the gene ends were 8 bases for V and 10 bases for J; bases not matched to a gene: 12. The CDR3 here is CASFPGTGGFIEQFF. The CDR3 coding sequence is TGTGCCAGCTTCCCCGGGACAGGGGGCTTCATCGAGCAGTTCTTC.

The rearrangement uses TRBV10-3 and TRBJ2-7, with TRBD2 matching 10 bases. Germline CDR1 and CDR2: ENHRY and SYGVKD. The CDR3 is 14 residues long. Unmatched junction bases numbered 9, after V lost 10 bases and J lost 3 bases. CDR3 nucleotides: TGTGCCACTCGGGAAAGCGGGGGGGGCTACGAGCAGTACTTC. Translating it yields CATRESGGGYEQYF.

The rearrangement joins TRBV6-5 to TRBJ2-7, with D perhaps matching TRBD1 (7 bases). V lost 2 bases, J lost 4 bases, and 12 bases lay in between. CDR1 is MNHEY and CDR2 is SVGAGI in the germline V gene. The CDR3 has 14 residues. The CDR3 spells CASSYGQGGYEQYF. As DNA, the CDR3 is TGTGCCAGCAGTTACGGGCAGGGGGGATACGAGCAGTACTTC.

The J gene is TRBJ2-3, the V gene TRBV5-1; D possibly corresponds to TRBD2 (6 bases). Per germline, CDR1 SGHRS and CDR2 YFSETQ. The CDR3 sequence is 16 residues long. The V gene lost 4 bases and the J gene lost 0 bases, with 15 bases spanning the gap. CDR3 DNA: TGCGCCAGCAGCCCCGGGACTTACTCGAGCACAGATACGCAGTATTTT. Protein product: CASSPGTYSSTDTQYF. Full variable domain (outside the CDR3, taken from reference TRBV5-1 and TRBJ2-3): KAGVTQTPRYLIKTRGQQVTLSCSPISGHRSVSWYQQTPGQGLQFLFEYFSETQRNKGNFPGRFSGRQFSNSRSEMNVSTLELGDSALYLCASSPGTYSSTDTQYFGPGTRLTVL.

The rearrangement uses TRBV3-1 (or the pseudogene TRBV3-2) and TRBJ2-7; 7 positions match TRBD1. The V gene end was trimmed by 6 bases and the J gene end by 4 bases; junction bases not matched to a gene: 12. The CDR3 is 15 residues long. In germline, CDR1 is LGHDT, CDR2 YNNKEL (reference sequence). The DNA of the CDR3 is TGTGCCAGCAGAAAACTTTCGGGACAGCGGTACGAGCAGTACTTC. This codes for CASRKLSGQRYEQYF.